This T cell receptor beta chain appears in the sequencing data of a study of Graves' ophthalmopathy and Graves' hyperthyroidism. Whole-study findings and limits: Ophthalmopathy progression prediction by the model yielded a sensitivity of roughly 67% and a specificity of just over 72%.

Trimming took off 6 bases at V and 3 bases at J, with 11 bases between the two ends. The CDR3 extends over 13 amino acids. Germline values: CDR1 MNHNS, CDR2 SASEGT. The TCR beta CDR3 regions underwent amplification from RNA transcripts. RT-PCR was first run with HTBI primers, then multiplex PCR in a second round. MiXCR, applied by TCRdb to the multiplex PCR reads, yields one record per CDR3 protein. The sample lists some 380,000 distinct CDR3 sequences; 15% to 19% were seen once. This clonotype showed up just a few times. Antigen specificity is unknown. This chain uses TRBV6-1 with TRBJ1-1; D remains unclear. The receptor comes from a woman aged 18-30 years with stable Graves' hyperthyroidism. Sequencing was performed on peripheral blood. CDR3 in amino acids: CASRNGPDTEAFF. The CDR3 region has the DNA TGTGCCAGCAGGAACGGCCCGGACACTGAAGCTTTCTTT.